This T cell receptor beta chain was sequenced during a study of blood T cell repertoires in COVID-19. In the authors' workflow: Reference gene primer amplification in the assay estimated nucleated cell counts. Clones were read by immunoSEQ multiplex PCR, and TCRdb kept only the in-frame ones, dropping some. That table furnishes V, J and clone size, whereas the DNA furnished D and trimming. The data show 150,000 or so clones, with 84% seen just once and roughly 14% held by the top ten. V was clipped by 4 bases and J by 2 bases; unmatched bases: 14. Germline-derived CDR1 and CDR2 are MGHRA and YSYEKL. This CDR3 contains 18 residues.

This chain links TRBV4-1 with TRBJ2-5; TRBD2 agrees at 9 bases. The receptor's source is a man aged 18-30 years with active or convalescent COVID-19. Sample: peripheral blood. For the CDR3, the DNA is TGCGCCAGCAGCCCGCGTCCCGGGGCGGGGGGGACACAAGAGACCCAGTACTTC. This translates into CASSPRPGAGGTQETQYF.